A selection of T cell receptor beta chains follows, all from one sample in a study of shared clonotypes between healthy human individuals. Only in-frame clones appear in the TCRdb table, and some are missing; sequencing was by immunoSEQ multiplex PCR. The repertoire holds around 200,000 clones, with 65% to 80% as singletons. The sequencing sample was made of memory CD4+ T cells sorted from blood. The receptors shown here come from a man younger than 40 in good health. CDR3s include the opening cysteine and the closing phenylalanine or tryptophan. The D gene is left open where the match is weak. Clone size is not always given. Where it is, it says once, few, many or a class for expanded clones.

clone_size	j_call	v_call	d_call	cdr3_nt	cdr3_aa
.	TRBJ2-3	TRBV7-8	.	TGTGCCAGCAGCTGGAAGACAGGAGATACGCAGTATTTT	CASSWKTGDTQYF
.	TRBJ2-1	TRBV4-1	.	TGCGCCAGCAGCCAGCCCTTGGATGAGCAGTTCTTC	CASSQPLDEQFF
few	TRBJ2-7	TRBV7-2	.	TGTGCCAGCAGCTTAGACAGGCTTGGCGAGCAGTACTTC	CASSLDRLGEQYF
.	TRBJ2-1	TRBV28	TRBD2	TGTGCCAGCAGTTTAAGGCTAGCGGGAGAGGGTGAGCAGTTCTTC	CASSLRLAGEGEQFF
.	TRBJ1-5	TRBV28	.	TGTGCCAGCAGTTCGCCGGGACCGAGCAATCAGCCCCAGCATTTT	CASSSPGPSNQPQHF
few	TRBJ1-4	TRBV20-1	.	TGCAGTGCCCTAGGGGCTCCGGCCCTGTTTTTT	CSALGAPALFF
.	TRBJ2-3	TRBV2	.	TGTGCCAGCCTGGGACTGGCTAGCACAGATACGCAGTATTTT	CASLGLASTDTQYF
.	TRBJ1-5	TRBV6-6	TRBD1	TGTGCCAGCAGCAGGACAGGGGGCAATCAGCCCCAGCATTTT	CASSRTGGNQPQHF
.	TRBJ1-1	TRBV10-2	TRBD1	TGCGCCAGCCAGGGGGGGACCACTGAAGCTTTCTTT	CASQGGTTEAFF
once	TRBJ2-7	TRBV18	.	TGTGCCAGCTCACCGCAGGGCTCCGGCAGGGTTGGATACGAGCAGTACTTC	CASSPQGSGRVGYEQYF
.	TRBJ2-5	TRBV18	TRBD1	TGTGCCAGCTCTCGGGACAGGGGAGAGACCCAGTACTTC	CASSRDRGETQYF
.	TRBJ2-5	TRBV23-1	.	TGCGCCAGCAGTCAATCGGCCGGACCGCGAGAGACCCAGTACTTC	CASSQSAGPRETQYF
.	TRBJ1-2	TRBV5-1	.	TGCGCCAGCGGAGAAGGGACCCAAAGGCAGGGCTACACCTTC	CASGEGTQRQGYTF
.	TRBJ2-7	TRBV28	.	TGTGCCAGCAGTTTATCGACCTCGGCGATCGAGCAGTACTTC	CASSLSTSAIEQYF
.	TRBJ1-1	TRBV5-1	TRBD1	TGCGCCAGCTCGACAGGGGGACTTCTGAACACTGAAGCTTTCTTT	CASSTGGLLNTEAFF
.	TRBJ2-1	TRBV5-1	TRBD2	TGCGCCAGCAGCGCGGGAGACTCCTACAATGAGCAGTTCTTC	CASSAGDSYNEQFF
.	TRBJ2-3	TRBV5-1	.	TGCGCCAGCAGCTTGGGCAGCTACACAGATACGCAGTATTTT	CASSLGSYTDTQYF
.	TRBJ2-3	TRBV7-7	.	TGTGCTAGCAGCTTAGCGTCCGTCGGGGATACGCAGTATTTT	CASSLASVGDTQYF
once	TRBJ2-2	TRBV6-4	TRBD1	TGTGCCAGCAGTTTACACAGGGGCTTGAGGGGCACCGGGGAGCTGTTTTTT	CASSLHRGLRGTGELFF
.	TRBJ1-1	TRBV4-1	.	TGCGCCAGCAGCCAAGAGGCCAGACTCACTGAAGCTTTCTTT	CASSQEARLTEAFF
once	TRBJ2-7	TRBV5-1	TRBD2	TGCGCCAGCAGCTTGTTTGGGCTAGCGGGAGTGGGTGCGGCCTACGAGCAGTACTTC	CASSLFGLAGVGAAYEQYF
.	TRBJ2-1	TRBV11-2	TRBD2	TGTGCCAGTCAACTAGCGGGGGACTACAATGAGCAGTTCTTC	CASQLAGDYNEQFF
few	TRBJ1-2	TRBV28	.	TGTGCCAGCAGTTTAATCGCGGCACGCGGAGTACATGGCTACACCTTC	CASSLIAARGVHGYTF
.	TRBJ2-3	TRBV2	TRBD2	TGTGCCAGCAGTGAACTAGCGGGAGGCTGGGATACGCAGTATTTT	CASSELAGGWDTQYF
.	TRBJ2-3	TRBV29-1	TRBD2	TGCAGCGTTTCCGGGACTAGCGGGAACACAGATACGCAGTATTTT	CSVSGTSGNTDTQYF
.	TRBJ2-7	TRBV15	TRBD1	TGTGCCACCAGCAGACCCGATTCAGGGGGCTTCCGTCACGAGCAGTACTTC	CATSRPDSGGFRHEQYF
.	TRBJ2-3	TRBV7-2	TRBD2	TGTGCCAGCAGCTTAGCCGGGACTAGCGTAAATACGCAGTATTTT	CASSLAGTSVNTQYF
.	TRBJ1-1	TRBV28	TRBD1	TGTGCCAGCAGTGACCAGGGGGCGCGAACTGAAGCTTTCTTT	CASSDQGARTEAFF
.	TRBJ2-3	TRBV5-5	TRBD2	TGTGCCAGCAGTCCTAGCGGGAGTGGTACAGATACGCAGTATTTT	CASSPSGSGTDTQYF